The 20 T cell receptor beta chains below were found in one sample sequenced in a study of blood T cell repertoires in COVID-19. This table comes from immunoSEQ multiplex PCR, and its TCRdb copy is limited to in-frame clones, with some not included. The repertoire holds under 65,000 clones, with about 88% as singletons. Sequencing used peripheral blood. The receptors shown here come from an elderly man in a cohort sampled during active COVID-19.

This chain joins TRBV7-2 and TRBJ2-5; weak D call: TRBD2 (5 bases). The CDR3 extends over 15 amino acids. The germline V gene has CDR1 SGHTA and CDR2 FQGNSA. The V end was cut by 5 bases, the J end by 2 bases, with 15 bases between. The CDR3, as DNA: TGTGCCAGCAGCCTCAGAGAGGGCCGACAAGAGACCCAGTACTTC. This codes for CASSLREGRQETQYF. The full variable domain, its missing parts supplied by reference TRBV7-2 and TRBJ2-5, is GAGVSQSPSNKVTEKGKDVELRCDPISGHTALYWYRQSLGQGLEFLIYFQGNSAPDKSGLPSDRFSAERTGGSVSTLTIQRTQQEDSAVYLCASSLREGRQETQYFGPGTRLLVL.

V usage is TRBV10-3 and J usage is TRBJ2-7; 7 bases fit TRBD2. Germline values: CDR1 ENHRY, CDR2 SYGVKD. Trimming removed 5 bases from V and 5 bases from J; junction bases left unmatched: 6. The CDR3 is 13 amino acids. The CDR3, as DNA: TGTGCCATCAGTACCGGACGGGGGGACGAGCAGTACTTC. Translation gives CAISTGRGDEQYF.

The chain uses TRBV5-4 and TRBJ1-1, with TRBD1 matching 9 bases. V lost 6 bases, J lost 5 bases, and 11 bases stayed unmatched. Per germline, CDR1 SGHNT and CDR2 YYREEE (reference sequence). The CDR3 extends over 15 amino acids. This CDR3 reads CASIISGTGRTEAFF. In DNA form, the CDR3 reads TGTGCCAGCATTATTTCCGGGACAGGGAGGACTGAAGCTTTCTTT.

This chain joins TRBV18 and TRBJ2-2, with D possibly matching TRBD1 (6 bases). CDR1 is KGHSH, CDR2 LQKENI, per germline. Trimming removed 3 bases from V and 7 bases from J, with 12 bases in between. CDR3 length: 14 amino acids. CDR3 in amino acids: CASSPLQGIGELFF. Written as DNA, the CDR3 is TGTGCCAGCTCACCTCTTCAGGGGATCGGGGAGCTGTTTTTT. Complete variable domain (other parts from reference TRBV18 and TRBJ2-2): NAGVMQNPRHLVRRRGQEARLRCSPMKGHSHVYWYRQLPEEGLKFMVYLQKENIIDESGMPKERFSAEFPKEGPSILRIQQVVRGDSAAYFCASSPLQGIGELFFGEGSRLTVL.

The gene calls are TRBV19 and TRBJ1-2, with D possibly TRBD1 on 5 matching bases. Trimming cost V 5 bases and J 6 bases, with 19 bases left between them. Germline loops: CDR1 LNHDA, CDR2 SQIVND (reference sequence). The CDR3 covers 15 residues. The CDR3 is CASSPTTPPGNGYTF. CDR3 nucleotides: TGTGCCAGTAGTCCTACCACCCCCCCAGGGAATGGCTACACCTTC.

The gene calls are TRBV11-3 and TRBJ2-7, with D perhaps matching TRBD2 (5 bases). Germline V lookup: CDR1 SGHNT, CDR2 YENEEA. The CDR3 spans 15 residues. V was trimmed by 7 bases and J by 7 bases, leaving 23 bases between them. CDR3 DNA sequence: TGTGCCAGCATCTCCCCAATGGACGCCGAGGGAGAGCAGTACTTC. It is translated as CASISPMDAEGEQYF.

This chain links TRBV19 with TRBJ1-6; no firm D call. This CDR3 is built from 14 residues. The V end lost 3 bases, the J end lost 8 bases, and 11 bases lay between the germline ends. Germline lookup yields CDR1 LNHDA and CDR2 SQIVND (reference sequence). CDR3: CASSIPGLDSPLHF. In DNA form, the CDR3 reads TGTGCCAGTAGTATTCCGGGGTTGGATTCACCCCTCCACTTT.

V and J are TRBV6-5 and TRBJ2-4, with 7 bases fitting TRBD1. The CDR3 spans 15 residues. Germline lookup yields CDR1 MNHEY and CDR2 SVGAGI. The trim removed 5 bases at V and 4 bases at J, leaving 8 bases unmatched. This CDR3 reads CASSKPPGQKNIQYF. The DNA for the CDR3 is TGTGCCAGCAGTAAACCTCCGGGACAGAAAAACATTCAGTACTTC.

The chain uses TRBV30 and TRBJ2-1, with D possibly TRBD1 on 6 matching bases. V was cut by 1 base and J by 2 bases, with 9 bases left in between. The germline gives CDR1 GTSNPN, CDR2 SVGIG (reference sequence). CDR3 size: 14 residues. CDR3 residues: CAWSDNRAYNEQFF. CDR3 nucleotide sequence: TGTGCCTGGAGTGACAACAGGGCCTACAATGAGCAGTTCTTC. Variable domain in full (rest from reference TRBV30 and TRBJ2-1): SQTIHQWPATLVQPVGSPLSLECTVEGTSNPNLYWYRQAAGRGLQLLFYSVGIGQISSEVPQNLSASRPQDRQFILSSKKLLLSDSGFYLCAWSDNRAYNEQFFGPGTRLTVL.

The chain combines TRBV5-1 with TRBJ2-5, with a tentative D call TRBD1 (5 bases). CDR3 length equals 15 residues. V gave up 0 bases and J gave up 1 base, with 10 bases separating them. Germline CDR1 reads SGHRS; CDR2 reads YFSETQ. The chain's CDR3 is CASSLGQSFQETQYF. CDR3 coding DNA: TGCGCCAGCAGCTTGGGACAGAGCTTCCAAGAGACCCAGTACTTC.

The V gene is TRBV27, the J gene TRBJ1-2; unclear D gene. V lost 2 bases to trimming and J lost 1 base, with 11 bases between them. The germline V gene has CDR1 MNHEY and CDR2 SMNVEV (reference sequence). This CDR3 is 15 amino acids long. CDR3: CASSLEGRGNYGYTF. The CDR3 coding sequence is TGTGCCAGCAGTTTAGAAGGGCGGGGTAACTATGGCTACACCTTC.

The chain combines TRBV19 with TRBJ2-2, with D tentatively TRBD1 (5 bases). In germline, CDR1 is LNHDA, CDR2 SQIVND (reference sequence). Trimming stripped 2 bases from V and 5 bases from J, with 12 bases between. The CDR3 length is 15 residues. For the CDR3, the DNA is TGTGCCAGTAGTATACAGGGTACTCCGACCGGGGAGCTGTTTTTT. Translating it yields CASSIQGTPTGELFF.

The table lists this clone with a count of one. The V call is TRBV9, the J call TRBJ2-1; 9 positions agree with TRBD2. The V and J ends lost 4 bases and 4 bases, in that order; junction bases with no gene match: 9. The CDR3 has 16 residues. Germline V lookup: CDR1 SGDLS, CDR2 YYNGEE. The CDR3 region has the DNA TGTGCCAGCAGCAAGTCGACTAGCGGAGGTTACAATGAGCAGTTCTTC. Its protein product is CASSKSTSGGYNEQFF.

This chain links TRBV4-2 with TRBJ2-1, with 12 bases fitting TRBD2. Germline V gene lookup returns CDR1 LGHNA and CDR2 YNFKEQ. J gave up 9 bases and V 1 base, and 4 bases lay outside the gene matches. This CDR3 has 15 amino acids. CDR3 coding DNA: TGTGCCAGCAGCCAAGCTAGCGGGAGGGCCGGTGAGCAGTTCTTC. Protein product: CASSQASGRAGEQFF.

The J gene is TRBJ2-7, the V gene TRBV5-5; 9 bases line up with TRBD2. The trim removed 0 bases at V and 1 base at J, leaving 5 bases unmatched. Germline V gene sequence: CDR1 SGHKS, CDR2 YYEKEE (reference sequence). The CDR3 sequence is 16 residues long. The CDR3 DNA sequence: TGTGCCAGCAGCTTGGCTAGCGGGATCGGGTCCTACGAGCAGTACTTC. It codes for CASSLASGIGSYEQYF.

The chain has TRBV7-3 and TRBJ1-2; D is perhaps TRBD1 (5 bases). There are 13 residues in the CDR3. Germline CDR1 SGHTA, CDR2 FQGTGA. Trimming took off 0 bases at V and 7 bases at J, with 9 bases between the two ends. CDR3 sequence (DNA): TGTGCCAGCAGCTTAACAGGGGCTGGTGGCTACACCTTC. This encodes CASSLTGAGGYTF.

This clone was observed a handful of times. CDR3 sequence reads: CASSSGLPSSYNEQFF. CDR3 DNA: TGCGCCAGCAGCTCGGGACTCCCTAGCTCCTACAATGAGCAGTTCTTC. The genes are TRBV5-1 and TRBJ2-1; maybe TRBD2 (6 bases). Germline CDR1 and CDR2: SGHRS and YFSETQ. CDR3 length equals 16 residues. Trimming took off 3 bases at V and 0 bases at J, with 13 bases between the two ends. Complete variable domain (other parts from reference TRBV5-1 and TRBJ2-1): KAGVTQTPRYLIKTRGQQVTLSCSPISGHRSVSWYQQTPGQGLQFLFEYFSETQRNKGNFPGRFSGRQFSNSRSEMNVSTLELGDSALYLCASSSGLPSSYNEQFFGPGTRLTVL.

V and J are TRBV19 and TRBJ2-1, with TRBD2 identical over 12 bases. V shed 1 base and J 7 bases; nucleotides not matched to a gene: 5. This CDR3 spans 16 amino acids. Germline loops: CDR1 LNHDA, CDR2 SQIVND (reference sequence). In DNA, the CDR3 is TGTGCCAGTAGTATAGTATCTAGCGGGGGGGCGAATGAGCAGTTCTTC. Translating it yields CASSIVSSGGANEQFF.

The V and J genes are TRBV18 and TRBJ2-7; TRBD1 matches 8 bases. This CDR3 has 13 residues. V was pared by 6 bases and J by 2 bases, with 3 bases of the junction left unmatched. CDR1 is KGHSH and CDR2 is LQKENI in the germline V gene. The CDR3 DNA follows: TGTGCCAGCTCTCGGGACAGGACCTACGAGCAGTACTTC. Translating gives CASSRDRTYEQYF.

The chain uses TRBV7-9 and TRBJ2-7, with TRBD2 matching 9 bases. Germline V CDR1 and CDR2: SEHNR, FQNEAQ (reference sequence). V lost 1 base to trimming and J lost 4 bases; unmatched junction nucleotides: 8. The CDR3 loop spans 16 amino acids. CDR3 DNA: TGTGCCAGCAGCTTAGAATTTGGGACTAGCTCTTACGAGCAGTACTTC. Translation gives CASSLEFGTSSYEQYF.